The 2 T cell receptor beta chains presented below share a single source sample, sequenced in a study of T-cell reconstitution after alpha-beta-depleted transplantation in children. Construction of the TCRbeta library involved unique molecular identifiers. TCRdb fed the PCR reads into MiXCR, producing one record per CDR3 protein. The sample includes a few hundred thousand distinct CDR3 sequences, 7.5% to 10% of them seen just once. The input for sequencing was PBMCs from the stem cell graft donor, taken from the stem cell graft. These TCRs come from a human donor who donated a stem cell graft to a child with SCID.

This clonotype occurred many times. The chain combines TRBV20-1 with TRBJ2-5; weak D call: TRBD1 (6 bases). V lost 0 bases, J lost 3 bases, and 11 bases lay in between. The CDR3 sequence is 14 residues long. Germline V lookup: CDR1 DFQATT, CDR2 SNEGSKA (reference sequence). For the CDR3, the DNA is TGCAGTGCTAGAGATCGCAGGGGTAAAGAGACCCAGTACTTC. Translation gives CSARDRRGKETQYF.

This clonotype was counted at least ten times. V usage is TRBV27 and J usage is TRBJ1-6; tentatively, D is TRBD1 (6 bases). The CDR3 spans 15 residues. V was clipped by 7 bases and J by 7 bases, with 17 bases between them. Germline lookup yields CDR1 MNHEY and CDR2 SMNVEV (reference sequence). In DNA form, the CDR3 reads TGTGCCAGCACCCCCGGGGGGCAGCTGAATTCACCCCTCCACTTT. The encoded protein is CASTPGGQLNSPLHF.